These T cell receptor beta chains were read from a single sample in a study of blood T cells in healthy people across ages. TCRdb re-analysed the 5' RACE reads in MiXCR, keeping a single row per CDR3 protein. The table lists hundreds of thousands of distinct CDR3 sequences, about 21% of them singletons. Material for sequencing was blood. The receptor set was obtained from a man between 65 and 85 years old in good health. Each CDR3 is given without its conserved first and last residue. For some rows the clone size is stated as once, few or many, or as a class when expanded; others skip it.

few,TRBJ2-2,TRBV28,ASNERTSGTGELF
few,TRBJ2-1,TRBV5-1,ASSPPDGSYNEQF
-,-,TRBV5-1,ASSWLTSGKSDEQF
-,TRBJ2-4,TRBV29-1,SVSGQSSFIAKNIQY
-,-,TRBV20-1,SARSGTGRLEQF
few,TRBJ2-1,TRBV7-8,ASSTGLAEYNEQF
once,TRBJ1-1,TRBV7-9,ASSLSSQGAF
-,TRBJ2-1,TRBV7-9,ASSLALWGHEQF
-,TRBJ2-5,TRBV5-1,ASSRTEIETQY
-,TRBJ2-1,TRBV29-1,SVGQTNNEQF
few,TRBJ2-7,TRBV7-9,ASHRDDNYEQY
-,TRBJ1-4,TRBV9,ASSATGWDEKLF
-,TRBJ2-1,TRBV5-1,ASSGQGRGTSGDLEQF
-,TRBJ1-2,TRBV24-1,ATSSLGVGGYT
-,TRBJ1-1,TRBV6-6,ASSYSLLPSNTEAF
few,TRBJ2-4,TRBV5-1,ASSSWTGGLKNIQY
few,TRBJ2-1,TRBV20-1,SARSLAGISSYNEQF
-,TRBJ2-1,TRBV5-5,ASSLGLVHEQF
-,TRBJ2-1,TRBV6-6,DTAPRAPYNEQF
-,TRBJ1-5,TRBV5-1,ASSLGGTEDQPQH
few,TRBJ2-1,TRBV7-2,ASSRDRNNEQF
few,TRBJ2-3,TRBV6-1,ASSEARGQGRADTQY
few,TRBJ2-3,TRBV5-1,ASQTAGGTDTQY
-,TRBJ2-2,TRBV6-2/TRBV6-3,ASREDNSGSLITGELF
few,TRBJ1-5,TRBV7-8,ASSLAPGQGDQPQH
few,TRBJ2-1,TRBV28,ASLNRGQEGNEQF
-,TRBJ2-5,TRBV10-3,AISSLGTRRLWEETQY